These T cell receptor beta chains were read from a single sample in a study of human T cells and chemical hapten exposure. TCRdb reprocessed the RACE reads via MiXCR and lists one record per CDR3 protein. The profile covers around 300,000 distinct CDR3 sequences, with around 5.5% appearing a single time and less than 9% taken by the ten largest. This specimen consisted of whole blood, obtained in connection with sensitization to the hapten diphenylcyclopropenone (DPC). The receptors derive from a woman between 18 and 29 years old with alopecia areata. Some clones in this sample may be carry-over from other donors' samples. CDR3s include the opening cysteine and the closing phenylalanine or tryptophan. The D gene is left open where the match is weak. A row's size may be missing; if present it is once, few, many or a size class.

>.|TRBJ1-4|TRBV20-1|many
CSARGGKEKLFF
TGCAGTGCTAGAGGGGGAAAAGAAAAACTGTTTTTT
>.|TRBJ1-2|TRBV12-3/TRBV12-4|.
CASSFQGFNGYTF
TGTGCCAGCAGTTTTCAAGGCTTTAATGGCTACACCTTC
>TRBD1|TRBJ2-5|TRBV29-1|many
CSVEGQGARETQYF
TGCAGCGTTGAAGGACAGGGGGCGAGGGAGACCCAGTACTTC
>.|TRBJ2-3|TRBV18|many
CASSPGKDPADTQYF
TGTGCCAGCTCCCCCGGGAAGGATCCCGCAGATACGCAGTATTTT
>.|TRBJ2-3|TRBV7-6|.
CASTPQVGTGPDTQYF
TGTGCCAGCACCCCCCAGGTGGGGACGGGGCCAGATACGCAGTATTTT
>.|TRBJ2-2|TRBV14|few
CASSQQNTGELFF
TGTGCCAGCAGCCAACAAAACACCGGGGAGCTGTTTTTT
>.|TRBJ2-3|TRBV28|few
CASSLWGETSDTDTQYF
TGTGCCAGCAGTTTATGGGGGGAGACATCGGACACAGATACGCAGTATTTT
>.|TRBJ1-4|TRBV28|many
CASLQAARREKLFF
TGTGCCAGCCTACAGGCCGCCCGACGGGAAAAACTGTTTTTT
>.|TRBJ1-4|TRBV3-1|.
CASSQAMEGGKLFF
TGTGCCAGCAGCCAAGCTATGGAGGGAGGAAAACTGTTTTTT
>TRBD1|TRBJ1-6|TRBV27|few
CASSLAGQDNSPLHF
TGTGCCAGCAGTTTGGCGGGACAGGATAATTCACCCCTCCACTTT
>.|TRBJ1-2|TRBV6-5|few
CASSPDHQYGYTF
TGTGCCAGCAGTCCTGATCACCAATATGGCTACACCTTC
>.|TRBJ1-6|TRBV10-3|few
CAIGTENSPLHF
TGTGCCATTGGGACGGAAAATTCACCCCTCCACTTT
>TRBD2|TRBJ2-5|TRBV27|many
CASSLSSRLAGLETQYF
TGTGCCAGCAGTTTATCGTCCCGACTAGCGGGGTTAGAGACCCAGTACTTC
>TRBD2|TRBJ2-3|TRBV7-2|.
CASSLAGAGGTDTQYF
TGTGCCAGCAGCTTAGCGGGCGCGGGGGGCACAGATACGCAGTATTTT
>.|TRBJ2-5|TRBV11-3|few
CASSRGGSQETQYF
TGTGCCAGCAGCCGAGGCGGGTCCCAAGAGACCCAGTACTTC
>TRBD2|TRBJ2-1|TRBV4-3|few
CASSRLLAGGPSEQFF
TGCGCCAGCAGCCGACTACTAGCGGGGGGGCCATCCGAGCAGTTCTTC
>.|TRBJ1-1|TRBV7-3|many
CASSPTATGLGTEAFF
TGTGCCAGCAGCCCGACGGCTACAGGTCTGGGCACTGAAGCTTTCTTT
>TRBD1|TRBJ1-1|TRBV4-3|many
CASSQGLDRVATEAFF
TGCGCCAGCAGCCAGGGATTGGACAGGGTTGCCACTGAAGCTTTCTTT
>TRBD1|TRBJ1-1|TRBV16|many
CASSQFDRGNTEAFF
TGTGCCAGCAGCCAATTCGACAGGGGGAACACTGAAGCTTTCTTT
>.|TRBJ1-4|TRBV29-1|many
CSVQGEGTTNEKLFF
TGCAGCGTTCAAGGGGAGGGAACAACTAATGAAAAACTGTTTTTT
>.|TRBJ2-2|TRBV7-8|few
CASSLDGVGGELFF
TGTGCCAGCAGCTTAGATGGGGTAGGAGGGGAGCTGTTTTTT
>.|TRBJ1-2|TRBV6-1|.
CAIIARTEYGYTF
TGTGCCATTATCGCTAGGACAGAGTATGGCTACACCTTC
>TRBD2|TRBJ2-3|TRBV4-2|.
CASSQDDGGAITDTQYF
TGTGCCAGCAGCCAAGATGACGGGGGGGCCATCACAGATACGCAGTATTTT
>TRBD1|TRBJ2-2|TRBV7-3|few
CASSPQGARELFF
TGTGCCAGCAGCCCACAGGGGGCTAGGGAGCTGTTTTTT
>.|TRBJ2-5|TRBV28|.
CASSYYDETQYF
TGTGCCAGCAGTTATTATGACGAGACCCAGTACTTC
>.|TRBJ1-2|TRBV6-2/TRBV6-3|many
CASSSRLSYGYTF
TGTGCCAGCAGTTCGAGGCTATCCTATGGCTACACCTTC
>.|TRBJ2-6|TRBV7-2|few
CASSLVGPASSGANVLTF
TGTGCCAGCAGCTTAGTGGGACCGGCGAGCTCTGGGGCCAACGTCCTGACTTTC
>.|TRBJ1-1|TRBV13|.
CASSLEGGAFF
TGTGCCAGCAGCTTAGAAGGGGGGGCTTTCTTT
>TRBD1|TRBJ1-1|TRBV18|.
CASSPGTDLATEAFF
TGTGCCAGCTCCCCCGGGACAGACCTAGCCACTGAAGCTTTCTTT
>.|TRBJ2-5|TRBV7-2|.
CASSLGRIKETQYF
TGTGCCAGCAGCTTAGGGAGGATAAAAGAGACCCAGTACTTC
>.|TRBJ1-1|TRBV18|.
CASSLSSGGRDTEAFF
TGTGCCAGCTCACTATCAAGTGGGGGAAGGGACACTGAAGCTTTCTTT
>TRBD1|TRBJ2-7|TRBV12-5|.
CASAPGQGAYEQYF
TGTGCTAGTGCTCCGGGACAGGGGGCTTACGAGCAGTACTTC
>TRBD1|TRBJ1-5|TRBV2|.
CASSEALGTVNQPQHF
TGTGCCAGCAGTGAAGCCCTCGGGACAGTTAATCAGCCCCAGCATTTT
>TRBD1|TRBJ1-2|TRBV5-4|few
CASSLDRLGGNYGYTF
TGTGCCAGCAGCCTGGACAGGCTAGGGGGCAACTATGGCTACACCTTC
>.|TRBJ2-7|TRBV12-3/TRBV12-4|few
CASSFQGSSYEQYF
TGTGCCAGCAGTTTCCAGGGCAGCTCCTACGAGCAGTACTTC
>.|TRBJ2-6|TRBV6-5|many
CASSAGSSGANVLTF
TGTGCCAGCAGTGCAGGGAGCTCTGGGGCCAACGTCCTGACTTTC
>TRBD2|TRBJ2-7|TRBV7-9|few
CASSSLAGGRGYEQYF
TGTGCCAGCAGCTCCCTAGCGGGGGGGCGCGGGTACGAGCAGTACTTC
>.|TRBJ1-5|TRBV7-2|.
CASSLAGYSNQPQHF
TGTGCCAGCAGCTTAGCTGGGTATAGCAATCAGCCCCAGCATTTT
>.|TRBJ1-6|TRBV6-5|many
CASSYRDKDSPLHF
TGTGCCAGCAGTTACCGGGACAAGGATTCACCCCTCCACTTT
>.|TRBJ1-1|TRBV11-1|few
CASSFSWAAENTEAFF
TGTGCCAGCAGCTTTAGCTGGGCAGCCGAGAACACTGAAGCTTTCTTT
>TRBD2|TRBJ2-3|TRBV27|many
CASSAGLAGGSTDTQYF
TGTGCCAGCAGTGCGGGACTAGCGGGGGGAAGCACAGATACGCAGTATTTT
>.|TRBJ1-2|TRBV11-2|few
CASSLTRSTRGYTF
TGTGCCAGCAGCTTAACCCGGTCGACTAGGGGCTACACCTTC
>.|TRBJ1-1|TRBV7-9|many
CASTEGAGAEAFF
TGTGCCAGCACAGAGGGCGCAGGGGCTGAAGCTTTCTTT
>.|TRBJ1-6|TRBV6-2/TRBV6-3|many
CASSYGTMYSPLHF
TGTGCCAGCAGTTACGGGACTATGTACTCACCCCTCCACTTT
>.|TRBJ1-4|TRBV7-2|few
CASRRGVTLVEKLFF
TGTGCCAGCAGAAGAGGGGTCACTTTGGTGGAAAAACTGTTTTTT
>.|TRBJ2-3|TRBV7-2|many
CASSLLSGVTDTQYF
TGTGCCAGCAGCTTATTATCCGGGGTCACAGATACGCAGTATTTT
>.|TRBJ1-5|TRBV6-4|few
CASSRTVLSNQPQHF
TGTGCCAGCAGCCGGACAGTCCTTAGCAATCAGCCCCAGCATTTT
>TRBD2|TRBJ2-1|TRBV6-5|.
CASSYPLGAGGTDEQFF
TGTGCCAGCAGTTACCCCCTGGGGGCGGGGGGGACGGATGAGCAGTTCTTC
>.|TRBJ1-3|TRBV3-1|.
CASSHGSGNTIYF
TGTGCCAGCAGCCACGGCTCTGGAAACACCATATATTTT
>.|TRBJ2-4|TRBV4-2|few
CASSRETGGGVAKNIQYF
TGTGCCAGCAGCCGGGAAACTGGAGGAGGAGTAGCCAAAAACATTCAGTACTTC
>.|TRBJ2-5|TRBV5-1|few
CASSLSPGRETQYF
TGCGCCAGCAGCTTGTCCCCGGGCCGAGAGACCCAGTACTTC